Each of the 2 T cell receptor beta chains below was sequenced from the same sample in a study of blood T cell repertoires in COVID-19. The table came from immunoSEQ multiplex PCR; TCRdb's copy has only in-frame clones and leaves some out. The repertoire consists of just over 80,000 clones, with 81% occurring once and the leading ten covering over 35%. Sequenced material: peripheral blood. These receptors all come from a man older than 75 with acute or convalescent COVID-19.

This sequence joins TRBV28 and TRBJ2-6, with 10 bases fitting TRBD1. The V gene's germline CDR1 is MDHEN and CDR2 SYDVKM. The CDR3 consists of 17 residues. V shed 4 bases and J 1 base; nucleotides not matched to a gene: 4. CDR3 region: CASSSGTGESGANVLTF. The CDR3 bases are TGTGCCAGCAGTTCCGGGACAGGGGAGTCTGGGGCCAACGTCCTGACTTTC.

V and J are TRBV7-2 and TRBJ2-7, with 9 bases lining up with TRBD1. Trimming cost V 3 bases and J 6 bases; bases outside gene matches: 6. CDR3 length: 14 residues. Germline V lookup: CDR1 SGHTA, CDR2 FQGNSA. CDR3 DNA sequence: TGTGCCAGCAGCTTTATCCGACAGGGGGGCGAGCAGTACTTC. Protein sequence: CASSFIRQGGEQYF.